The TCR beta chain under discussion was sequenced for a study of blood T cells in healthy people across ages. Whole-study context: Per two T cells, about one barcoded beta molecule was captured through template switching. Regarding the study as a whole: Age advanced and TCR beta diversity per million T cells fell, roughly linearly. Long-lived donors carried more naive CD4+ cells and greater diversity than aged donors.

Next came a second PCR, run for about 7 to 12 cycles, which used a sample-barcoded 5' primer along with a J-beta primer mix. A template-switch adaptor containing 12 random nucleotides labeled each cDNA molecule. From the 5' RACE reads, TCRdb called clonotypes with MiXCR, one entry per CDR3 protein. The sample records roughly 680,000 distinct CDR3 sequences, roughly half being singletons. Germline V gene lookup returns CDR1 DFQATT and CDR2 SNEGSKA (reference sequence). J was trimmed by 3 bases and V by 6 bases; bases with no gene match: 6. The CDR3 covers 13 residues. Details on this clonotype: As yet, its antigen is unknown.

The chain uses TRBV20-1 and TRBJ2-7, with TRBD1 identical over 9 bases. This clonotype was obtained from an elderly woman in good health. Sequencing was carried out using blood. In DNA form, the CDR3 reads TGCAGTGCACCCGGACAGGGGAACTACGAGCAGTACTTC. Residues: CSAPGQGNYEQYF.